A single sample is the source of the 20 T cell receptor beta chains below, sequenced in a study of regulatory T cells in long-lasting Graves disease. TCR beta libraries were built with iRepertoire HTBI primers and Arm-PCR of CDR3 regions. TCRdb re-called the multiplex PCR reads with MiXCR, one entry per CDR3 protein. The data show 350,000 to 450,000 distinct CDR3 sequences, about 21% seen once. Documented time point: persistent/refractory GD, antithyroid drugs over 5 years with positive TRAb. PBMCs were the source of the RNA used for TCR sequencing. The input for sequencing was peripheral blood mononuclear cells (PBMCs), taken when the disease was refractory, from a patient treated with antithyroid drugs. The source is a female donor with Graves disease.

There are many counts of this clonotype. The chain has TRBV7-2 and TRBJ2-7; D tentatively reads TRBD1 or TRBD2 (5 bases each). CDR3 size: 15 residues. The ends were cut back, 1 base at V and 4 bases at J, with 14 bases in the middle. The germline gives CDR1 SGHTA, CDR2 FQGNSA. The CDR3 reads CASSLGSGPLYEQYF. CDR3 bases: TGTGCCAGCAGCTTAGGATCGGGACCTCTGTACGAGCAGTACTTC.

The gene calls are TRBV20-1 and TRBJ2-7; D is unclear. Trimming cost V 3 bases and J 3 bases, with 12 bases left between them. CDR1 DFQATT and CDR2 SNEGSKA come from the germline V gene (reference sequence). This CDR3 is built from 13 residues. CDR3 DNA: TGCAGTGCTAGGGATAGTGGAGTCTACGAGCAGTACTTC. The encoded protein is CSARDSGVYEQYF.

The chain employs TRBV4-1 and TRBJ1-6; D not certain. There are 15 residues in the CDR3. The V end was cut by 3 bases, the J end by 7 bases, with 13 bases between. Germline CDR1 is MGHRA and CDR2 is YSYEKL. For the CDR3, the DNA is TGCGCCAGCAGCCAGGGGTCGGATTACAATTCACCCCTCCACTTT. This encodes CASSQGSDYNSPLHF.

This clonotype was counted between two and nine times. This chain links TRBV20-1 with TRBJ1-4; D not resolved. The CDR3 length is 16 residues. Per germline, CDR1 DFQATT and CDR2 SNEGSKA (reference sequence). The germline V and J ends were trimmed by 1 base and 0 bases, with 12 bases remaining between them. The CDR3: CSARGVEHATNEKLFF. The CDR3, as DNA: TGCAGTGCTAGAGGAGTAGAACATGCAACTAATGAAAAACTGTTTTTT.

This clonotype was found many times. The chain has TRBV6-1 and TRBJ2-7; TRBD1 matches at 7 bases. The V gene's germline CDR1 is MNHNS and CDR2 SASEGT. The CDR3 consists of 13 residues. The trim removed 7 bases at V and 0 bases at J, leaving 3 bases unmatched. The DNA for the CDR3 is TGTGCCAGCAACCGGGACAGCTCCTACGAGCAGTACTTC. Amino acid sequence: CASNRDSSYEQYF.

This clonotype was observed a handful of times. The genes are TRBV29-1 and TRBJ2-2, with 8 positions matching TRBD2. Germline V gene sequence: CDR1 SQVTM, CDR2 ANQGSEA. With 3 bases clipped from V and 5 bases from J, the junction kept 8 bases outside the gene matches. CDR3 length: 15 amino acids. CDR3 in DNA: TGCAGCGTTGAGGCGGGAGGATCGGGGACCGGGGAGCTGTTTTTT. Amino acids: CSVEAGGSGTGELFF.

The chain joins TRBV20-1 to TRBJ2-2; TRBD2 aligns across 14 bases. Germline trimming cut 1 base from V and 1 base from J; bases unmatched to any gene: 2. This CDR3 is built from 17 residues. Germline CDR1 and CDR2: DFQATT and SNEGSKA (reference sequence). The CDR3 reads CSARGLAGGGNTGELFF. As DNA, the CDR3 is TGCAGTGCTAGAGGACTAGCGGGAGGGGGGAACACCGGGGAGCTGTTTTTT.

This clonotype has only a few counts. The V and J genes are TRBV6-2 or TRBV6-3 and TRBJ2-2, with D possibly matching TRBD2 (6 bases). The CDR3 extends over 16 amino acids. Germline V lookup: CDR1 MNHEY, CDR2 SVGEGT. V lost 5 bases and J 2 bases, leaving 15 bases between the germline ends. The CDR3 here is CASSERRSGNTGELFF. The CDR3 DNA reads as TGTGCCAGCAGTGAAAGGCGTAGCGGAAACACCGGGGAGCTGTTTTTT.

In this sample, this clonotype turned up many times. V usage is TRBV20-1 and J usage is TRBJ2-7, with D possibly matching TRBD1 (5 bases). Germline-derived CDR1 and CDR2 are DFQATT and SNEGSKA (reference sequence). Deletions cut 6 bases from V and 5 bases from J, with 14 bases between. The CDR3 consists of 12 residues. CDR3 nucleotides: TGCAGTGCCATGGGGCAGGGTAACGAGCAGTACTTC. This translates into CSAMGQGNEQYF.

This clonotype was detected ten times or more. J is TRBJ1-2 and V is TRBV27; 7 nucleotides align to TRBD1. The CDR3 totals 15 residues. V was clipped by 5 bases and J by 6 bases; unmatched bases: 12. In germline, CDR1 is MNHEY, CDR2 SMNVEV (reference sequence). The chain's CDR3 is CASSRTGARVDGYTF. DNA of the CDR3: TGTGCCAGCAGTCGAACAGGGGCTAGGGTAGATGGCTACACCTTC.

A few counts support this clonotype. The chain employs TRBV27 and TRBJ1-5, with D perhaps matching TRBD1 (5 bases). The CDR3 extends over 13 amino acids. CDR1 is MNHEY, CDR2 SMNVEV, per germline (reference sequence). Trimming took off 6 bases at V and 5 bases at J, with 11 bases between the two ends. CDR3 loop: CASSLGPYQPQHF. Here the CDR3 DNA reads TGTGCCAGCAGCCTGGGACCGTATCAGCCCCAGCATTTT.

This clonotype was seen at least ten times. This chain links TRBV28 with TRBJ1-2, with D perhaps matching TRBD1 (5 bases). The germline gives CDR1 MDHEN, CDR2 SYDVKM. V dropped 7 bases and J dropped 5 bases, with 8 bases sitting between them. This CDR3 contains 11 residues. The CDR3 DNA reads TGTGCCAGCAATTCAGGGTATGGCTACACCTTC. Translation: CASNSGYGYTF.

This clonotype was recorded at least ten times. The J gene is TRBJ1-4, the V gene TRBV28; TRBD1 matches at 9 bases. Germline V lookup: CDR1 MDHEN, CDR2 SYDVKM. The trim removed 6 bases at V and 8 bases at J, leaving 7 bases unmatched. The CDR3 is 14 amino acids. Here the CDR3 reads CASSSTGGGEKLFF. The DNA of the CDR3 is TGTGCCAGCAGCTCGACAGGGGGGGGGGAAAAACTGTTTTTT.

This clonotype has more than one count but fewer than ten. The rearrangement uses TRBV7-9 and TRBJ2-2; the D call may be TRBD1 or TRBD2 (5 bases each). V gave up 1 base and J gave up 6 bases, with 15 bases separating them. Germline V gene lookup returns CDR1 SEHNR and CDR2 FQNEAQ (reference sequence). This CDR3 comprises 16 residues. The DNA of the CDR3 is TGTGCCAGCAGCTTAGAAGCCCGGGACCCCCCCGGGGAGCTGTTTTTT. It translates to CASSLEARDPPGELFF.

The chain uses TRBV12-5 and TRBJ2-4; 7 nucleotides match TRBD1. The CDR3 runs to 18 residues. The J segment lost 2 bases and the V segment lost 2 bases, leaving 12 bases of the junction unmatched. Germline loops: CDR1 LGHNT, CDR2 FRNRAP. In nucleotides, the CDR3 is TGTGCTAGTGGTTTGCCAACGGAGCAGGGGGAGACCAAAAACATTCAGTACTTC. This codes for CASGLPTEQGETKNIQYF.

This clonotype was observed many times. CDR3 DNA: TGTGCCAGCATCCTTAGGACAGCGGGAGGGCTCCTCGGGGAGCTGTTTTTT. Protein product: CASILRTAGGLLGELFF. This chain joins TRBV11-2 and TRBJ2-2, with 10 nucleotides matching TRBD2. The CDR3 has 17 amino acids. Germline V gene data show CDR1 as SGHAT and CDR2 as FQNNGV. Losses at the gene ends were 7 bases for V and 7 bases for J; bases not matched to a gene: 15.

This chain links TRBV30 with TRBJ2-2; 9 bases match TRBD1. This CDR3 comprises 15 residues. The J segment lost 4 bases and the V segment lost 6 bases, leaving 9 bases of the junction unmatched. The germline V gene has CDR1 GTSNPN and CDR2 SVGIG (reference sequence). The CDR3 spells CACDGQGIFTGELFF. DNA of the CDR3: TGTGCCTGCGATGGACAGGGGATATTCACCGGGGAGCTGTTTTTT.

There are many counts of this clonotype. V and J are TRBV2 and TRBJ1-6; no reliable D call. Germline values: CDR1 SNHLY, CDR2 FYNNEI. Trimming cost V 6 bases and J 7 bases, with 16 bases left between them. This CDR3 is built from 15 residues. This CDR3 reads CASRDLAQKNSPLHF. CDR3 DNA sequence: TGTGCCAGCAGGGACTTGGCGCAGAAAAATTCACCCCTCCACTTT.

This clonotype was seen at least ten times. V is TRBV2 and J is TRBJ1-1; no definite D call. This CDR3 is 12 amino acids long. V lost 7 bases to trimming and J lost 5 bases, with 11 bases between them. Germline V gene lookup returns CDR1 SNHLY and CDR2 FYNNEI. The CDR3 DNA follows: TGTGCCAGCACAGGAGAGGTGACTGAAGCTTTCTTT. It translates to CASTGEVTEAFF.

Many counts were recorded for this clonotype. The rearrangement links TRBV2 to TRBJ1-6, with TRBD1 identical over 7 bases. Per germline, CDR1 SNHLY and CDR2 FYNNEI. With V trimmed by 7 bases and J by 7 bases, 7 bases remained unmatched. The CDR3 runs 14 residues. CDR3 nucleotides: TGTGCCAGCATTTACAGGGGTGGCAATTCACCCCTCCACTTT. This encodes CASIYRGGNSPLHF.